Listed here are 18 T cell receptor beta chains from one sample, sequenced in a study of T-cell memory formation after mild COVID-19. TCRdb fed the 5' RACE reads into MiXCR, producing one record per CDR3 protein. The data contain hundreds of thousands of distinct CDR3 sequences, about 15% of them seen just once; the ten biggest clones take up around 22%. The sequenced material came from PBMCs or a T cell subset sorted from them (not recorded which). These receptors came from a man younger than 35 who had mild COVID-19 (a few samples of this study predate the infection). Cell type and time point are not known.

This clonotype was counted many times. The rearrangement uses TRBV7-2 and TRBJ2-3; 8 nucleotides align to TRBD2. V shed 7 bases, J shed 5 bases, and the junction held 8 bases outside the gene matches. Germline V gene lookup returns CDR1 SGHTA and CDR2 FQGNSA. The CDR3 has 14 residues. CDR3 region: CASMPTAGGDTQYF. The CDR3 coding sequence is TGTGCCAGCATGCCTACCGCGGGGGGAGATACGCAGTATTTT.

This clonotype was picked up a small number of times. In DNA form, the CDR3 reads TGCGCCAGCAGCCTGGCTTTTTTTTTTAACTATGGCTACACCTTC. It specifies CASSLAFFFNYGYTF. The chain has TRBV4-1 and TRBJ1-2; D gene ambiguous. The V end lost 4 bases, the J end lost 1 base, and 13 bases lay between the germline ends. This CDR3 comprises 15 residues. The V gene's germline CDR1 is MGHRA and CDR2 YSYEKL.

In DNA, the CDR3 is TGTGCCAGCAGCTCTTTACAGGGGGAACGGTACACCTTC. This translates into CASSSLQGERYTF. V and J are TRBV7-3 and TRBJ1-2, with 8 nucleotides matching TRBD1. V lost 4 bases, J lost 11 bases, and 9 bases stayed unmatched. The CDR3 length is 13 residues. The germline gives CDR1 SGHTA, CDR2 FQGTGA.

This clonotype was found a few times. The V call is TRBV7-9, the J call TRBJ1-1; tentative D call: TRBD1 (5 bases). The CDR3 spans 17 residues. CDR1 is SEHNR, CDR2 FQNEAQ, per germline (reference sequence). Trimming took 0 bases from V and 5 from J, leaving 19 bases between them. As DNA, the CDR3 is TGTGCCAGCAGCTTAGCACGGGGGAGTGAGGTCGGGACTGAAGCTTTCTTT. Protein product: CASSLARGSEVGTEAFF.

This clonotype was counted many times. This chain links TRBV3-1 with TRBJ1-1; 10 bases are a match to TRBD1. Trimming removed 4 bases from V and 4 bases from J; junction bases left unmatched: 0. The CDR3 covers 13 residues. Per the germline V gene, CDR1 is LGHDT and CDR2 is YNNKEL (reference sequence). The CDR3 nucleotides are TGTGCCAGCAGCCGGACAGGGGGCACTGAAGCTTTCTTT. It is translated as CASSRTGGTEAFF.

In this sample, this clonotype turned up a few times. The rearrangement joins TRBV5-1 to TRBJ2-2, with TRBD1 matching 8 bases. CDR1 and CDR2 from the germline V gene are SGHRS and YFSETQ. The CDR3 totals 13 residues. The V and J ends lost 7 bases and 6 bases, in that order; junction bases with no gene match: 5. The CDR3 spells CASDRGESGELFF. CDR3 in DNA: TGCGCCAGCGACAGGGGCGAGTCCGGGGAGCTGTTTTTT.

This clonotype was counted a few times. The rearrangement uses TRBV5-1 and TRBJ2-1; D unclear. The CDR3 runs to 15 residues. Deletions cut 0 bases from V and 0 bases from J, with 7 bases between. Germline loops: CDR1 SGHRS, CDR2 YFSETQ. CDR3 protein: CASSLDHSSYNEQFF. Written as DNA, the CDR3 is TGCGCCAGCAGCTTGGACCACAGCTCCTACAATGAGCAGTTCTTC. Full variable domain (outside the CDR3, taken from reference TRBV5-1 and TRBJ2-1): KAGVTQTPRYLIKTRGQQVTLSCSPISGHRSVSWYQQTPGQGLQFLFEYFSETQRNKGNFPGRFSGRQFSNSRSEMNVSTLELGDSALYLCASSLDHSSYNEQFFGPGTRLTVL.

This clonotype was counted a few times. The gene calls are TRBV12-3 or TRBV12-4 and TRBJ2-5, with 7 bases that match TRBD2. V shed 8 bases, J shed 7 bases, and the junction held 19 bases outside the gene matches. CDR3 size: 16 residues. CDR3 protein: CASCGGTGVRGGTQYF. CDR3 nucleotides: TGTGCCAGCTGCGGGGGAACAGGTGTAAGGGGCGGGACCCAGTACTTC.

The sample holds a few counts of this clonotype. The J gene is TRBJ1-1, the V gene TRBV20-1, with 8 nucleotides matching TRBD1. The germline CDR1 and CDR2 sequences are DFQATT and SNEGSKA (reference sequence). This CDR3 is built from 13 residues. The junction had 3 bases not matched to a gene; V was cut back by 3 bases and J by 3 bases. The CDR3 sequence is CSASPTGDTEAFF. The CDR3 DNA follows: TGCAGTGCTAGCCCGACAGGGGACACTGAAGCTTTCTTT.

This clonotype occurred many times. The chain employs TRBV7-2 and TRBJ2-1; D is possibly TRBD2 (6 bases). The CDR3 length is 17 residues. V was clipped by 2 bases and J by 0 bases, with 14 bases between them. Germline assignment: CDR1 SGHTA and CDR2 FQGNSA. CDR3: CASSLSFSGSSYNEQFF. CDR3 coding DNA: TGTGCCAGCAGCTTAAGTTTTAGCGGAAGCTCCTACAATGAGCAGTTCTTC.

The chain couples TRBV7-6 to TRBJ2-7, with D hard to call. Germline V CDR1 and CDR2: SGHVS, FNYEAQ. Deletions cut 0 bases from V and 7 bases from J, with 10 bases between. The CDR3 is 13 amino acids. The CDR3 here is CASSLAVDREQYV. CDR3 in DNA: TGTGCCAGCAGCTTAGCTGTGGATAGAGAGCAGTACGTC.

In this sample, this clonotype turned up a few times. The chain joins TRBV9 to TRBJ2-1; TRBD2 might be the D (6 bases). This CDR3 has 20 amino acids. Per the germline V gene, CDR1 is SGDLS and CDR2 is YYNGEE. V was clipped by 4 bases and J by 0 bases, with 26 bases between them. DNA of the CDR3: TGTGCCAGCAGCAATCCCCGGGACTGGGACCCCCAGAGCTCCTACAATGAGCAGTTCTTC. Its protein is CASSNPRDWDPQSSYNEQFF.

This clonotype has just a few counts. This chain links TRBV15 with TRBJ2-2, with TRBD1 matching 9 bases. This CDR3 region has 14 residues. The germline V gene encodes CDR1 LNHNV and CDR2 YYDKDF (reference sequence). Unmatched junction bases numbered 2, after V lost 5 bases and J lost 4 bases. The CDR3 nucleotides are TGTGCCACCAGCGAGGACAGGGGCACCGGGGAGCTGTTTTTT. It is translated as CATSEDRGTGELFF.

This clonotype appeared many times. This chain links TRBV7-9 with TRBJ1-2; D is unclear. CDR3 length: 13 residues. CDR1 is SEHNR and CDR2 is FQNEAQ in the germline V gene (reference sequence). V lost 6 bases to trimming and J lost 4 bases, with 12 bases between them. The chain's CDR3 is CASSFGGSYGYTF. CDR3 bases: TGTGCCAGCAGTTTTGGCGGATCCTATGGCTACACCTTC.

This clonotype occurred many times. The chain combines TRBV7-2 with TRBJ2-3; possible D gene TRBD2, 6 bases. V was clipped by 5 bases and J by 6 bases, with 9 bases between them. CDR1 SGHTA and CDR2 FQGNSA come from the germline V gene. CDR3 size: 12 residues. The DNA for the CDR3 is TGTGCCAGCAGCCCCAGCGGGGATACGCAGTATTTT. Protein product: CASSPSGDTQYF.

This clonotype was detected only a few times. The gene calls are TRBV2 and TRBJ2-5, with 9 positions matching TRBD1. The germline V gene encodes CDR1 SNHLY and CDR2 FYNNEI. CDR3 length: 15 amino acids. J lost 1 base, V lost 8 bases, and 8 bases had no gene match. The CDR3 protein is CASLEGTGIQETQYF. Written as DNA, the CDR3 is TGTGCCAGCTTAGAGGGGACAGGGATCCAAGAGACCCAGTACTTC.

V usage is TRBV4-1 and J usage is TRBJ1-5, with TRBD1 as a possible D gene (5 bases). Germline assignment: CDR1 MGHRA and CDR2 YSYEKL. Trimming took 4 bases from V and 2 from J, leaving 21 bases between them. The CDR3 totals 18 residues. For the CDR3, the DNA is TGCGCCAGCAGCCGTATCCCTCGGGGGTATATGGGCAATCAGCCCCAGCATTTT. This codes for CASSRIPRGYMGNQPQHF.

This clonotype was detected only a few times. V and J are TRBV10-1 and TRBJ2-3, with TRBD2 matching 8 bases. Germline loops: CDR1 WNHNN, CDR2 SYGVQD (reference sequence). CDR3 size: 14 residues. The V segment lost 10 bases and the J segment 5 bases; nucleotides outside the gene matches: 11. The CDR3 DNA reads as TGCGCCACCCGGGGGGGAAATTCGGGAGATACGCAGTATTTT. As protein: CATRGGNSGDTQYF.